The 20 T cell receptor beta chains presented below share a single source sample, sequenced in a study of blood T cell repertoires in COVID-19. TCRdb's copy holds only in-frame clones and misses some; the assay was immunoSEQ multiplex PCR. The table records roughly 200,000 clones, approximately 80% of them present only once. The sample taken for sequencing was peripheral blood. The receptors shown here come from a woman aged 80 or over with COVID-19, enrolled during active disease.

The chain joins TRBV28 to TRBJ1-3, with 8 positions matching TRBD1. This CDR3 is 14 amino acids long. CDR1 MDHEN and CDR2 SYDVKM come from the germline V gene. V shed 6 bases and J 1 base; nucleotides not matched to a gene: 2. The CDR3 is CASRTGASGNTIYF. The CDR3 coding sequence is TGTGCCAGCAGGACAGGGGCATCTGGAAACACCATATATTTT.

The chain joins TRBV6-6 to TRBJ2-3; TRBD2 aligns across 11 bases. Germline CDR1 and CDR2: MNHNY and SVGAGI (reference sequence). Trimming cost V 8 bases and J 4 bases; bases outside gene matches: 8. The CDR3 covers 15 residues. This CDR3 is CASGQRSGGADTQYF. As DNA, the CDR3 is TGTGCCAGCGGGCAGCGTAGCGGGGGGGCAGATACGCAGTATTTT.

The J gene is TRBJ2-5, the V gene TRBV19; 13 nucleotides match TRBD2. The CDR3 extends over 15 amino acids. V gave up 0 bases and J gave up 5 bases; unmatched junction bases: 0. Per the germline V gene, CDR1 is LNHDA and CDR2 is SQIVND (reference sequence). CDR3 nucleotide sequence: TGTGCCAGTAGTATAGAGGGACTAGCGGGGGAGACCCAGTACTTC. Translation gives CASSIEGLAGETQYF. Full variable domain (outside the CDR3, taken from reference TRBV19 and TRBJ2-5): DGGITQSPKYLFRKEGQNVTLSCEQNLNHDAMYWYRQDPGQGLRLIYYSQIVNDFQKGDIAEGYSVSREKKESFPLTVTSAQKNPTAFYLCASSIEGLAGETQYFGPGTRLLVL.

This clone has only a few counts. This chain joins TRBV5-1 and TRBJ1-3; D gene ambiguous. The CDR3 consists of 18 residues. Trimming pared 0 bases from V and 1 base from J, leaving 17 bases between. CDR1 SGHRS and CDR2 YFSETQ come from the germline V gene. The CDR3 DNA is TGCGCCAGCAGCTTGGAGCGGACCGGCTTCGGATCTGGAAACACCATATATTTT. It specifies CASSLERTGFGSGNTIYF.

The chain links TRBV5-5 to TRBJ1-1; 11 nucleotides agree with TRBD1. The V and J ends lost 3 bases and 2 bases, in that order; junction bases with no gene match: 6. The CDR3 is made up of 16 amino acids. Germline V CDR1 and CDR2: SGHKS, YYEKEE (reference sequence). This CDR3 is CASSWTGGRGNTEAFF. Written as DNA, the CDR3 is TGTGCCAGCAGCTGGACAGGGGGCCGGGGAAACACTGAAGCTTTCTTT.

CDR3 DNA sequence: TGTGCCAGCGATCCTGGGCCGGGGGGCAATCAGCCCCAGCATTTT. As protein: CASDPGPGGNQPQHF. This rearrangement joins TRBV6-5 to TRBJ1-5; a possible D gene is TRBD1 (5 bases). Germline CDR1 is MNHEY and CDR2 is SVGAGI. The CDR3 totals 15 residues. V dropped 8 bases and J dropped 2 bases, with 16 bases sitting between them.

The rearrangement links TRBV7-2 to TRBJ2-3; 9 bases line up with TRBD2. CDR1 SGHTA and CDR2 FQGNSA come from the germline V gene. The CDR3 totals 18 residues. The trim removed 6 bases at V and 2 bases at J, leaving 15 bases unmatched. DNA for the CDR3: TGTGCCAGCAGTTTTAAGCGTCTAGCGGGGCGGAACACAGATACGCAGTATTTT. The encoded protein is CASSFKRLAGRNTDTQYF.

This clone is a singleton in its sample. V gene TRBV5-6 combines with J gene TRBJ1-4; 9 nucleotides align to TRBD1. The length of the CDR3 is 15 residues. The germline V gene encodes CDR1 SGHDT and CDR2 YYEEEE. V lost 6 bases, J lost 7 bases, and 10 bases stayed unmatched. CDR3 sequence (DNA): TGTGCCAGCACCCACAGGGGGCTGGCCAGTGAAAAACTGTTTTTT. This codes for CASTHRGLASEKLFF.

The chain couples TRBV28 to TRBJ1-6; weak D call: TRBD1 (5 bases). The germline gives CDR1 MDHEN, CDR2 SYDVKM. The ends were cut back, 10 bases at V and 10 bases at J, with 17 bases in the middle. This CDR3 is built from 13 residues. CDR3 nucleotides: TGTGCCACCTGGGGCCCTTCAGGCTCACCCCTCCACTTT. This encodes CATWGPSGSPLHF. The variable domain in full, completed from reference TRBV28 and TRBJ1-6, reads DVKVTQSSRYLVKRTGEKVFLECVQDMDHENMFWYRQDPGLGLRLIYFSYDVKMKEKGDIPEGYSVSREKKERFSLILESASTNQTSMYLCATWGPSGSPLHFGNGTRLTVT.

The V gene is TRBV20-1, the J gene TRBJ1-1, with no clear D. The CDR3 is 14 residues long. The germline V gene encodes CDR1 DFQATT and CDR2 SNEGSKA (reference sequence). Trimming stripped 3 bases from V and 4 bases from J, with 15 bases between. CDR3 sequence (DNA): TGCAGTGCTAGTATAGGAGGGTCAAGCACTGAAGCTTTCTTT. Amino acid sequence: CSASIGGSSTEAFF.

The J gene is TRBJ1-5, the V gene TRBV4-1, with D perhaps TRBD1 (5 bases). V lost 0 bases to trimming and J lost 7 bases, with 13 bases between them. Germline V CDR1 and CDR2: MGHRA, YSYEKL. The CDR3 spans 15 residues. CDR3 sequence: CASSQDLGQGQPQHF. The CDR3 bases are TGCGCCAGCAGCCAAGATCTTGGGCAGGGCCAGCCCCAGCATTTT.

The genes are TRBV23-1 and TRBJ2-7; possible D gene TRBD1, 6 bases. TRBV23-1 is recorded as an ORF, its role being uncertain. This CDR3 contains 15 residues. Trimming left V 2 bases short and J 4 bases short, with 15 bases between. In DNA, the CDR3 is TGCGCCAGCAGTCAAGGCCGACAGGTCGATTACGAGCAGTACGTC. Translation gives CASSQGRQVDYEQYV.

Comments on this clone: The sample holds other DNA sequences that translate to the same CDR3. The rearrangement uses TRBV28 and TRBJ1-1; no clear D. The germline V gene encodes CDR1 MDHEN and CDR2 SYDVKM. This CDR3 is 13 amino acids long. Trimming stripped 6 bases from V and 1 base from J, with 9 bases between. CDR3: CASSLGGNTEAFF. DNA of the CDR3: TGTGCCAGCAGCTTAGGAGGGAACACTGAAGCTTTCTTT. Variable domain in full (rest from reference TRBV28 and TRBJ1-1): DVKVTQSSRYLVKRTGEKVFLECVQDMDHENMFWYRQDPGLGLRLIYFSYDVKMKEKGDIPEGYSVSREKKERFSLILESASTNQTSMYLCASSLGGNTEAFFGQGTRLTVV.

The chain has TRBV10-2 and TRBJ2-1; 7 bases agree with TRBD2. Germline CDR1 reads WSHSY; CDR2 reads SAAADI. This CDR3 contains 15 residues. J lost 4 bases, V lost 0 bases, and 3 bases had no gene match. CDR3 region: CASSESGGGYNEQFF. The CDR3 DNA reads TGCGCCAGCAGTGAGTCTGGCGGGGGATACAATGAGCAGTTCTTC.

This clone was detected once. V usage is TRBV3-1 (or the pseudogene TRBV3-2) and J usage is TRBJ2-5, with 10 bases aligning to TRBD2. CDR1 LGHDT and CDR2 YNNKEL come from the germline V gene (reference sequence). CDR3 length equals 14 residues. V shed 4 bases and J 4 bases; nucleotides not matched to a gene: 3. The CDR3 region is CASSPSGGLETQYF. In DNA form, the CDR3 reads TGTGCCAGCAGCCCTAGCGGGGGATTAGAGACCCAGTACTTC.

V usage is TRBV19 and J usage is TRBJ1-2; possible D gene TRBD1, 6 bases. The CDR3 consists of 16 residues. Trimming removed 7 bases at V and 5 bases at J, with 23 bases between. The germline CDR1 and CDR2 sequences are LNHDA and SQIVND (reference sequence). The CDR3 coding sequence is TGTGCCAGTAAGTCCGGGACAACGCCTTCCCGATATGGCTACACCTTC. This sequence encodes CASKSGTTPSRYGYTF.

The genes are TRBV28 and TRBJ1-1; no reliable D call. Germline V gene data show CDR1 as MDHEN and CDR2 as SYDVKM. V shed 6 bases and J shed 1 base, with 15 bases lying between them. The CDR3 has 15 residues. The DNA for the CDR3 is TGTGCCAGCAGCCCCCCGGTTCGAGGGAACACTGAAGCTTTCTTT. Translated, it gives CASSPPVRGNTEAFF.

The chain uses TRBV9 and TRBJ2-2, with D possibly matching TRBD1 (6 bases). Germline lookup yields CDR1 SGDLS and CDR2 YYNGEE. The CDR3 covers 15 residues. V was pared by 3 bases and J by 13 bases, with 22 bases between. CDR3 sequence (DNA): TGTGCCAGCAGCGCGACTCAGACGACAGGTCTAGGGCTGTTTTTT. It yields the protein CASSATQTTGLGLFF. The full variable domain, rest sourced from reference TRBV9 and TRBJ2-2, is DSGVTQTPKHLITATGQRVTLRCSPRSGDLSVYWYQQSLDQGLQFLIQYYNGEERAKGNILERFSAQQFPDLHSELNLSSLELGDSALYFCASSATQTTGLGLFFGEGSRLTVL.

J is TRBJ1-4 and V is TRBV6-5, with D perhaps TRBD1 (5 bases). Deletions cut 7 bases from V and 8 bases from J, with 20 bases between. CDR1 MNHEY and CDR2 SVGAGI come from the germline V gene. The CDR3 extends over 15 amino acids. Here the CDR3 DNA reads TGTGCCAGCACCCCAAGCGGGGCCTCGAGGGAAAAACTGTTTTTT. It translates to CASTPSGASREKLFF.

This clone came up a few times. The genes are TRBV28 and TRBJ1-3; tentatively, D is TRBD1 (5 bases). V was shortened by 6 bases and J by 8 bases, with 17 bases between the two germline ends. Germline loops: CDR1 MDHEN, CDR2 SYDVKM. CDR3 length: 14 amino acids. The CDR3 bases are TGTGCCAGCAGCTCCGGGGGACCCAACGACACCATATATTTT. This sequence encodes CASSSGGPNDTIYF.